This TCR beta chain was retrieved from a study of CDR3 diversity in severe acne. V lost 0 bases and J lost 3, with 12 bases in between. The germline V gene encodes CDR1 MGHRA and CDR2 YSYEKL. CDR3 length: 15 amino acids. TCRdb re-derived calls from the PCR reads in MiXCR, one entry per CDR3 protein. The data hold around 91,000 distinct CDR3 sequences, with 51% observed a single time. Sequencing was carried out using blood. The chain joins TRBV4-1 to TRBJ2-7; D possibly matches TRBD1 or TRBD2 (5 bases each). The receptor was derived from a male donor in good health, without acne. Here the CDR3 reads CASSQDPGRDYEQYF. The CDR3 DNA is TGCGCCAGCAGCCAAGATCCGGGACGGGACTACGAGCAGTACTTC.